A selection of T cell receptor beta chains follows, all from one sample in a study of radiotherapy plus CTLA-4 blockade in lung cancer. Clones were sequenced by immunoSEQ multiplex PCR, and TCRdb holds only the in-frame ones, with some missing. Of around 78,000 clones listed, about 79% are singletons. Sequences were derived from peripheral blood, sampled from a patient treated with radiotherapy plus ipilimumab. The receptors were sampled from a human donor with non-small cell lung cancer who had a partial response to radiotherapy plus ipilimumab. Some clones in this sample may be carry-over from other donors' samples. CDR3s leave out the opening cysteine and the closing phenylalanine or tryptophan. D genes are given only for firm matches. Not every row has a clone size; where given, it reads once, few, many or a size class.

CDR3 protein	clone size	J gene	V gene	D gene
ASSHLEGRGSAF	NA	TRBJ1-1	TRBV7-9	TRBD1
ASLPRGGYNEQF	NA	TRBJ2-1	TRBV28	NA
ASSAGQGRGRGYGYT	NA	TRBJ1-2	TRBV5-1	TRBD1
ASSIAASYEQY	NA	TRBJ2-7	TRBV19	NA
ASRLNSRQNTEAF	NA	TRBJ1-1	TRBV7-9	NA
ASSPRTGGAYGYT	NA	TRBJ1-2	TRBV5-1	TRBD1
ATSRQGYGYT	NA	TRBJ1-2	TRBV15	NA
ASSKTSGGGGGELF	NA	TRBJ2-2	TRBV7-2	TRBD2
ASSLSPGAGNTIY	NA	TRBJ1-3	TRBV7-7	NA
ASSQVPELATGELF	few	TRBJ2-2	TRBV4-2	NA
ASSSNGGPGEQY	NA	TRBJ2-7	TRBV7-2	NA
ASSSRRRSGGETQY	NA	TRBJ2-5	TRBV5-1	TRBD2
ASSPMTANYGYT	NA	TRBJ1-2	TRBV7-2	NA
ASSSQGAVTEAF	NA	TRBJ1-1	TRBV7-3	TRBD1
ASSYRQAGPNEQY	NA	TRBJ2-7	TRBV6-5	NA